The clone carrying this T cell receptor (beta chain) was counted between two and nine times. What it recognizes is unknown. These data are taken from a study of shared clonotypes between healthy human individuals. At the level of the study: The donor group consisted of a couple of women and three men, aged 18 to 49.

Broader study findings: Researchers found naive subsets generally carried larger estimated richness than memory subsets.

Replicate PCRs from sorted subsets contained approximately 220 ng DNA, which is tens of thousands of T cell genomes. The authors' processing: Junction-only sequences without quality scores were provided by ImmunoSEQ, so filtering was different. Generated by immunoSEQ multiplex PCR, the TCRdb table keeps only in-frame clones and is missing some. That table gives V, J and clone size, and the DNA gave D and trimming. The top ten clones hold roughly 1.4% of a sample with under 1,100,000 clones, around 74% of them seen once. Trimming stripped 2 bases from V and 0 bases from J, with 8 bases between. The CDR3 has 14 residues. Germline-derived CDR1 and CDR2 are LNHNV and YYDKDF (reference sequence).

This chain connects TRBV15 to TRBJ2-7; D is unclear. The TCR was taken from a young man in good health. Sequenced input: memory CD4+ T cells sorted from blood. Subset here: CD45RA-negative fraction. CDR3 residues: CATSRTSSSYEQYF. CDR3 in DNA: TGTGCCACCAGCAGAACGTCCTCCTCCTACGAGCAGTACTTC.